The sequence of this T cell receptor beta chain was determined in a study of CD8+ T cells in alopecia areata. It was cDNA, reverse transcribed from extracted RNA, that served as the sequencing template. Generated by immunoSEQ multiplex PCR, the TCRdb table keeps only in-frame clones and is missing some. The data contain around 140,000 clones, about 90% of them singletons. Germline loops: CDR1 GTSNPN, CDR2 SVGIG (reference sequence). The junction had 10 bases not matched to a gene; V was cut back by 8 bases and J by 0 bases. The CDR3 contains 15 residues. This sequence joins TRBV30 and TRBJ2-1; 7 bases line up with TRBD1. Sequencing was performed on CD8+ T cells sorted from blood, taken at week 0. The receptor was derived from a human donor with alopecia areata. The DNA for the CDR3 is TGTGCCGCCCGGACAGGACCAAGCTCCTACAATGAGCAGTTCTTC. Protein product: CAARTGPSSYNEQFF.